These T cell receptor beta chains were read from a single sample in a study of CD8+CD57+ T cells in acquired aplastic anemia. TCRdb used MiXCR to reprocess the reads, holding one entry per CDR3 protein. The table records roughly 200,000 distinct CDR3 sequences, roughly three fifths of them present only once. The sample was sorted CD4+, CD8+, or CD8+CD57+ T cells (not recorded which) from PBMCs. Receptor source: a human donor with aplastic anemia. The CDR3 runs from the conserved cysteine through the conserved F or W. Fields, in order: D gene, J gene, V gene, clone size, CDR3 DNA, CDR3 protein. A D gene is named only where the DNA matches it firmly. Only part of the rows carry a size: once, few, many, or a class if the clone is expanded.

d_call: TRBD2
j_call: TRBJ2-1
v_call: TRBV20-1
clone_size: -
cdr3_nt: TGCAGTGCTAGCCGTGTACTAGCGGCCTACAATGAGCAGTTCTTC
cdr3_aa: CSASRVLAAYNEQFF

d_call: TRBD1
j_call: TRBJ2-2
v_call: TRBV27
clone_size: -
cdr3_nt: TGTGCCAGCAGTCATAGGGACAGAGGGACCGGGGAGCTGTTTTTT
cdr3_aa: CASSHRDRGTGELFF

d_call: -
j_call: TRBJ1-6
v_call: TRBV10-3
clone_size: -
cdr3_nt: TGTGCCAGCAACCGAGGGAGGGATTCACCCCTCCACTTT
cdr3_aa: CASNRGRDSPLHF

d_call: -
j_call: TRBJ1-2
v_call: TRBV6-5
clone_size: few
cdr3_nt: TGTGCCAGCAGGACAAGCAACTATGGCTACACCTTC
cdr3_aa: CASRTSNYGYTF

d_call: TRBD1
j_call: TRBJ1-5
v_call: TRBV2
clone_size: -
cdr3_nt: TGTGCCAGCACTACAGGGGTATCTCAGCCCCAGCATTTT
cdr3_aa: CASTTGVSQPQHF

d_call: -
j_call: TRBJ1-5
v_call: TRBV10-3
clone_size: few
cdr3_nt: TGTGCCATCAGTGACAGGGTCAATCAGCCCCAGCATTTT
cdr3_aa: CAISDRVNQPQHF

d_call: -
j_call: TRBJ2-7
v_call: TRBV12-5
clone_size: -
cdr3_nt: TGTGCTAGTGGCGAAGACAGGTTTCTCTACGAGCAGTACTTC
cdr3_aa: CASGEDRFLYEQYF

d_call: TRBD1
j_call: TRBJ2-7
v_call: TRBV7-3
clone_size: -
cdr3_nt: TGTGCCAGCAGCTTACAGGACAGGGTAGCCTACGAGCAGTACTTC
cdr3_aa: CASSLQDRVAYEQYF

d_call: TRBD2
j_call: TRBJ2-3
v_call: TRBV7-2
clone_size: -
cdr3_nt: TGTGCCAGCAGCTTCCGATCTAGCGGGGGGGGAGGTACGCAGTATTTT
cdr3_aa: CASSFRSSGGGGTQYF

d_call: -
j_call: TRBJ1-1
v_call: TRBV15
clone_size: -
cdr3_nt: TGTGCCACCAGCAGAGATCGGGAGGTCCTGAACACTGAAGCTTTCTTT
cdr3_aa: CATSRDREVLNTEAFF

d_call: -
j_call: TRBJ1-6
v_call: TRBV20-1
clone_size: -
cdr3_nt: TGCAGTGCCCCAAGTTTTGGGCAGGTCAATTCACCCCTCCACTTT
cdr3_aa: CSAPSFGQVNSPLHF

d_call: -
j_call: TRBJ2-7
v_call: TRBV2
clone_size: -
cdr3_nt: TGTGCCAGCAGTGAGACTGTTGTCTATGGCTACGAGCAGTACTTC
cdr3_aa: CASSETVVYGYEQYF

d_call: -
j_call: TRBJ1-1
v_call: TRBV27
clone_size: -
cdr3_nt: TGTGCCAGCAGTTGGGCCAGACAGAACACTGAAGCTTTCTTT
cdr3_aa: CASSWARQNTEAFF

d_call: -
j_call: TRBJ2-1
v_call: TRBV5-1
clone_size: many
cdr3_nt: TGCGCCAGCAGCTACGCGGGGACGGGCAATGAGCAGTTCTTC
cdr3_aa: CASSYAGTGNEQFF

d_call: -
j_call: TRBJ1-6
v_call: TRBV2
clone_size: -
cdr3_nt: TGTGCCAGCGGTGAATTGACAGTGTGTAATTCACCCCTCCACTTT
cdr3_aa: CASGELTVCNSPLHF

d_call: -
j_call: TRBJ1-2
v_call: TRBV4-1
clone_size: many
cdr3_nt: TGCGCCAGCAGCCAATGGGGAGGGCATGGCTACACCTTC
cdr3_aa: CASSQWGGHGYTF

d_call: -
j_call: TRBJ1-6
v_call: TRBV24-1
clone_size: -
cdr3_nt: TGTGCCACGGACAGTCGAAATTCACCCCTCCACTTT
cdr3_aa: CATDSRNSPLHF

d_call: -
j_call: TRBJ1-1
v_call: TRBV7-9
clone_size: -
cdr3_nt: TGTGCCAGCAGCGGCCTAGGGGGGCTGAACACTGAAGCTTTCTTT
cdr3_aa: CASSGLGGLNTEAFF

d_call: -
j_call: TRBJ2-6
v_call: TRBV25-1
clone_size: -
cdr3_nt: TGTGCCAGCAGGAACTCTGGGGCCAACGTCCTGACTTTC
cdr3_aa: CASRNSGANVLTF

d_call: TRBD1
j_call: TRBJ1-6
v_call: TRBV7-9
clone_size: many
cdr3_nt: TGTGCCAGCAGCCGGGACAGTGCGTATTATAATTCACCCCTCCACTTT
cdr3_aa: CASSRDSAYYNSPLHF

d_call: -
j_call: TRBJ2-7
v_call: TRBV6-5
clone_size: few
cdr3_nt: TGTGCCAGCGGAGAAACCTACGAGCAGTACTTC
cdr3_aa: CASGETYEQYF

d_call: -
j_call: TRBJ2-1
v_call: TRBV10-1
clone_size: -
cdr3_nt: TGCGCCGGCCGACAGCCTGAGCAGTTCTTC
cdr3_aa: CAGRQPEQFF

d_call: -
j_call: TRBJ1-1
v_call: TRBV25-1
clone_size: few
cdr3_nt: TGTGCCAGCAGTTTTTCGGGGTTGAACACTGAAGCTTTCTTT
cdr3_aa: CASSFSGLNTEAFF

d_call: -
j_call: TRBJ1-2
v_call: TRBV20-1
clone_size: -
cdr3_nt: TGCAGTGCTAGTCTGGGGATTCGTGGCTACACCTTC
cdr3_aa: CSASLGIRGYTF

d_call: TRBD2
j_call: TRBJ2-2
v_call: TRBV5-8
clone_size: many
cdr3_nt: TGTGCCAGCAGTCAAGCGGGGGGCCTGAACACCGGGGAGCTGTTTTTT
cdr3_aa: CASSQAGGLNTGELFF

d_call: -
j_call: TRBJ1-1
v_call: TRBV9
clone_size: -
cdr3_nt: TGTGCCAGCAGCTTGGCCGCTGGGGGTGCCACTGAAGCTTTCTTT
cdr3_aa: CASSLAAGGATEAFF

d_call: TRBD1
j_call: TRBJ2-7
v_call: TRBV20-1
clone_size: once
cdr3_nt: TGCAGCGCAATTTACAGGGGACGGAGGGAGCAGTACTTC
cdr3_aa: CSAIYRGRREQYF

d_call: -
j_call: TRBJ1-2
v_call: TRBV11-2
clone_size: -
cdr3_nt: TGTGCCAGCAGCTTAGATCCCGACTATGGCTACACCTTC
cdr3_aa: CASSLDPDYGYTF